This T cell receptor (beta chain) was identified during a study of T cell responses to AZD1222 COVID-19 vaccine. This clone appeared a single time. The V end lost 5 bases, the J end lost 7 bases, and 18 bases lay between the germline ends. CDR3 size: 14 residues. The germline gives CDR1 SGHRS, CDR2 YFSETQ. Using immunoSEQ multiplex PCR, the repertoire was profiled, and TCRdb retains in-frame clones only, with some absent. The sample has 130,000 or so clones; roughly 88% are singletons. The rearrangement uses TRBV5-1 and TRBJ1-2, with D tentatively TRBD1 (5 bases). This TCR was sampled from an adult who received the AZD1222 COVID-19 vaccine. The material was peripheral blood, obtained 28 days after the second AZD1222 dose. CDR3 region: CASRARGSAAGYTF. The CDR3, as DNA: TGCGCCAGCAGAGCCCGGGGGAGCGCGGCTGGCTACACCTTC.